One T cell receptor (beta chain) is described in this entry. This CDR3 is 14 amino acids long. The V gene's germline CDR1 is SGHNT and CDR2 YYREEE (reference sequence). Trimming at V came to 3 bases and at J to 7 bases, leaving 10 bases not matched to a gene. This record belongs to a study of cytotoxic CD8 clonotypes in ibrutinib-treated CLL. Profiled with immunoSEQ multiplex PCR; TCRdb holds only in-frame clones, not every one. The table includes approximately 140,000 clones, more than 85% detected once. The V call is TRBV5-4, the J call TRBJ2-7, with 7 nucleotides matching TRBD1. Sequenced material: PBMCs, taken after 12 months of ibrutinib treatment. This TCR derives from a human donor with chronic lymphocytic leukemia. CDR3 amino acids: CASSYGTDLREQYF. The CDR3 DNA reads TGTGCCAGCAGCTATGGGACAGATCTAAGGGAGCAGTACTTC.